This T cell receptor beta chain is drawn from a study of blood T cell repertoires in COVID-19 (dated by TCRdb to the early 2020s). Some background on the complete study: Collaborator samples came from the United States, Italy and Spain and covered acute and convalescent phases of COVID-19. The samples were drawn from two sources: the first 160 participants of the ongoing ImmuneRACE study, and 1,000 to 1,500 subjects contributed by 6 global collaborators. HLA class I and class II types, where available, came from metadata supplied by the sample provider rather than from assay-based typing. The repertoires were made available in a free public database intended to serve as a resource for research on the immune response to SARS-CoV-2. Sample metadata almost always included a de-identified subject ID, COVID-19 status, age in years and sex. The prospective study material was composed of cDNA or gDNA derived from T cells, B-cell-depleted T cells, or PBMCs. Deeply sampled blood TCRbeta repertoires from subjects exposed to, actively infected with, or recovered from COVID-19 were included in the dataset. What the research found in general, with its limitations: The quantity of clinical and demographic metadata differed by source and by participant and was supplied without curation.

TCRbeta CDR3 regions were amplified from genomic DNA by means of the immunoSEQ Assay, a bias-controlled multiplex PCR. The study's own analysis went as follows. The number of nucleated cells in each sample was estimated from the amplification of reference gene primers within the assay. To quantify the absolute abundance of each unique TCRbeta CDR3 rearrangement, sequence reads were collapsed and filtered. For each sample, productive Simpson clonality was calculated by taking the square root of Simpson's diversity index across productive rearrangements. TCRdb's version of the immuneACCESS table is confined to in-frame rearrangements and falls short of the full clone set. An unresolved V gene accounts for under half of the shortfall where checked; the remainder is of unknown origin. V and J calls plus clone size are reproduced from that table; the DNA served to infer D and trimming. Counted in this sample were 47,000 or so clones; roughly 79% of them appeared once. The top ten clones comprise 20% to 25% of the sample.

One collaborating source in Seattle enrolled patients while the patients were actively infected and followed the patients over time throughout the course of disease. The collaborating institutions used their own protocols to collect whole blood in K2EDTA tubes. Collaborator samples were shipped for TCRbeta analysis as frozen whole blood, isolated PBMCs, or DNA extracted from either sample type. As for this clone: Its specific antigen is unknown. No base quality information exists; no much larger clone differs at one position.

The CDR3 covers 14 residues, taking in both the cysteine and the phenylalanine. Left in the record is the CDR3 DNA by itself, 42 bases read in frame from the first base. V is cut by 9 bases and J by 0 bases, and the space between the germline ends is 12 bases. Based on the germline V gene (reference sequence), the CDR1 and CDR2 sequences are LNHDA and SQIVND. The source material was peripheral blood. The chain was built from TRBV19 and TRBJ1-3; no D gene call is confident. This sequence originates from a woman older than 75 with COVID-19, enrolled during active disease. The DNA sequence follows: TGTGCCAGCGAAATGGGCAACTCTGGAAACACCATATATTTT. The translation is CASEMGNSGNTIYF.